This T cell receptor (beta chain) stems from a study of identical twins. CDR3 size: 13 residues. The germline V gene has CDR1 SGHVS and CDR2 FQNEAQ. The V and J ends lost 1 base and 5 bases respectively, with 6 bases between them. Each CDR3 protein gets one entry after TCRdb re-called the 5' RACE reads with MiXCR. This repertoire shows 430,000 or so distinct CDR3 sequences, 20% to 25% found once; its top ten account for roughly 3%. These data also formed part of another study, on T cells expressing NK-cell markers.

This chain joins TRBV7-8 and TRBJ2-1; D ambiguous. This TCR was recovered from a woman under 30 in good health. Material: CD4+ T cells sorted from blood. The CDR3 protein is CASSLEWDNEQFF. CDR3 DNA sequence: TGTGCCAGCAGCTTAGAGTGGGACAATGAGCAGTTCTTC. The full variable domain, its missing parts supplied by reference TRBV7-8 and TRBJ2-1, is GAGVSQSPRYKVAKRGQDVALRCDPISGHVSLFWYQQALGQGPEFLTYFQNEAQLDKSGLPSDRFFAERPEGSVSTLKIQRTQQEDSAVYLCASSLEWDNEQFFGPGTRLTVL.